This T cell receptor (beta chain) was recorded in a study of OX40 agonist ivuxolimab in advanced cancers. Overall study context: Intravenous ivuxolimab was administered to patients every 2 weeks at 0.01 to 10 mg/kg.

Study outcomes and limitations: On average, a greater number of expanded clones characterised CD8+ T cells relative to CD4+. Undetermined was the antigen specificity of the expanded peripheral T cells. There was clonal expansion of CD4+ and CD8+ blood T cells by week 6 at 0.1 to 3.0 mg/kg.

This CDR3 contains 15 residues. CDR1 and CDR2 (germline): SGDLS, YYNGEE. V shed 7 bases and J 2 bases; nucleotides not matched to a gene: 4. As to this clone: No antigen is known for it.

Produced via immunoSEQ multiplex PCR; TCRdb's table is partial and in-frame only. The profile shows around 51,000 clones, about 80% of them singletons. The material sequenced was CD4+ or CD8+ T cells sorted from blood, taken in a trial of the OX40 agonist ivuxolimab. The TCR originated in an adult with an advanced solid tumor such as melanoma, head and neck, liver or kidney cancer. The chain links TRBV9 to TRBJ2-2; TRBD1 matches at 11 bases. The CDR3: CASGRTGGNTGELFF. In DNA, the CDR3 is TGTGCCAGCGGACGGACAGGGGGCAACACCGGGGAGCTGTTTTTT.